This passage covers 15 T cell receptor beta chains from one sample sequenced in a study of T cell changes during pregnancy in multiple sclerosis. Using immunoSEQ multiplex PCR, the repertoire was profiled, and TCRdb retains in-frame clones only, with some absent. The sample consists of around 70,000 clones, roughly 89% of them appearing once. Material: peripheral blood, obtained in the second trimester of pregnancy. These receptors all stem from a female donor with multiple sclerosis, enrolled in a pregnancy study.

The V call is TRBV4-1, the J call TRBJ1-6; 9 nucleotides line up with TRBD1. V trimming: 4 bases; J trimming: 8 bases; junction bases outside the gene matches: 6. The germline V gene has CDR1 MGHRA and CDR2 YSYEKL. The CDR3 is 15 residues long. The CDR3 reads CASSLTGQGDSPLHF. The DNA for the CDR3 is TGCGCCAGCAGCCTTACGGGACAGGGCGATTCACCCCTCCACTTT.

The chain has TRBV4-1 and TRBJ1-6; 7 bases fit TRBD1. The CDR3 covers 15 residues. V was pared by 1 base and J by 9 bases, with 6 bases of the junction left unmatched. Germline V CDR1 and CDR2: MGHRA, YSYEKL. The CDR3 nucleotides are TGCGCCAGCAGCCAAGGCGGGACAGCAACTTCACCCCTCCACTTT. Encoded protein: CASSQGGTATSPLHF.

CDR3 sequence (DNA): TGTGCCACCAGCAGATCGGGACTGTCTGAAGCTTTCTTT. This encodes CATSRSGLSEAFF. The chain is built from TRBV15 and TRBJ1-1; possibly TRBD1 for D (5 bases). The CDR3 is made up of 13 amino acids. From germline, CDR1 is LNHNV and CDR2 YYDKDF (reference sequence). The V gene lost 2 bases and the J gene lost 6 bases, with 10 bases spanning the gap.

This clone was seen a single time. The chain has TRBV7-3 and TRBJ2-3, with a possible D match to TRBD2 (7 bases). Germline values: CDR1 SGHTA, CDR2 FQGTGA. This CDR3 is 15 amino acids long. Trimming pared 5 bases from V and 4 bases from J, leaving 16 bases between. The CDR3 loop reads CASSPRGRFPDTQYF. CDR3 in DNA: TGTGCCAGCAGCCCGCGGGGGCGATTCCCAGATACGCAGTATTTT.

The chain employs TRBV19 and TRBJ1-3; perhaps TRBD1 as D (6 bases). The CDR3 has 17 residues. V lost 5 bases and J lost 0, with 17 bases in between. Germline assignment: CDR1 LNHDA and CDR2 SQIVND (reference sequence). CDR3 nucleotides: TGTGCCAGTAGTGAAGCCGAAGGGACAATCTCTGGAAACACCATATATTTT. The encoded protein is CASSEAEGTISGNTIYF.

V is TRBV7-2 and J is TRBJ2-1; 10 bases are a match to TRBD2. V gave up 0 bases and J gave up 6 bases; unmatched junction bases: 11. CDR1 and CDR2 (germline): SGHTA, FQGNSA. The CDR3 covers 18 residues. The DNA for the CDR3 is TGTGCCAGCAGCTTAGCGCCTAGCGGGGGCGTATTAGGCAATGAGCAGTTCTTC. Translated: CASSLAPSGGVLGNEQFF.

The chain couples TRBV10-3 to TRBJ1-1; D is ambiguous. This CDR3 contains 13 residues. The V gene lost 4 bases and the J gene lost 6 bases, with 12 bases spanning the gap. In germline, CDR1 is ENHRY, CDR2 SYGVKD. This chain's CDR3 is CAISGEGMAEAFF. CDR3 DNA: TGTGCCATCAGTGGAGAGGGAATGGCTGAAGCTTTCTTT.

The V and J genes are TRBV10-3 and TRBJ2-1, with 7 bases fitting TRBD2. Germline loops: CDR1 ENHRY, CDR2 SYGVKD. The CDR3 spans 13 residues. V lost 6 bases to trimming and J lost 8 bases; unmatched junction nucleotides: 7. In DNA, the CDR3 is TGTGCCATCAGGAAAGCGGGGTTGCATGAGCAGTTCTTC. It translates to CAIRKAGLHEQFF.

The CDR3 region has the DNA TGTGCCAGCAGCTTGGGGACTAGCGGGGGACGGGGAGAGCAGTACTTC. Its protein product is CASSLGTSGGRGEQYF. The chain couples TRBV5-6 to TRBJ2-7, with 13 bases fitting TRBD2. CDR1 is SGHDT and CDR2 is YYEEEE in the germline V gene. The CDR3 spans 16 residues. V was clipped by 0 bases and J by 7 bases; unmatched bases: 7. The complete variable domain, with remaining parts taken from reference TRBV5-6 and TRBJ2-7, reads DAGVTQSPTHLIKTRGQQVTLRCSPKSGHDTVSWYQQALGQGPQFIFQYYEEEERQRGNFPDRFSGHQFPNYSSELNVNALLLGDSALYLCASSLGTSGGRGEQYFGPGTRLTVT.

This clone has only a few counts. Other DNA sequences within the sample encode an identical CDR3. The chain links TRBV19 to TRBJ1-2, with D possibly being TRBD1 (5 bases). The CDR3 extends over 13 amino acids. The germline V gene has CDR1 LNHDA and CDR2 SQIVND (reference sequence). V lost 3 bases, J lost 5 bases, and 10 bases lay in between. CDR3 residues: CASSILTAYGYTF. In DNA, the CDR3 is TGTGCCAGTAGTATTTTGACAGCTTATGGCTACACCTTC.

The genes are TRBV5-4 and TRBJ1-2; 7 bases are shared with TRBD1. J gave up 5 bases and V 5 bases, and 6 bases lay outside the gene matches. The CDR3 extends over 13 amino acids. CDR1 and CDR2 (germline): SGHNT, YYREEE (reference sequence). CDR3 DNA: TGTGCCAGCAGTTACTCCAGGGGGTATGGCTACACCTTC. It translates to CASSYSRGYGYTF.

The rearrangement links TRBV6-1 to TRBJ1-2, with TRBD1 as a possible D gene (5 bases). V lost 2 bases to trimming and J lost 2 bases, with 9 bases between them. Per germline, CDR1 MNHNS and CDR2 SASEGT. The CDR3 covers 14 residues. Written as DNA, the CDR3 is TGTGCCAGCAGTGAACAGCGGGGGAACTATGGCTACACCTTC. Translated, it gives CASSEQRGNYGYTF.

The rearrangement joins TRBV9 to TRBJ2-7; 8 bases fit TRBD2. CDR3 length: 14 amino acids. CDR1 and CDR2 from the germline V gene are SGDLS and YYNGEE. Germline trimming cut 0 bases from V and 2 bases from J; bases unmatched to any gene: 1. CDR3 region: CASSVGAGAYEQYF. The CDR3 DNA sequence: TGTGCCAGCAGCGTAGGAGCGGGGGCCTACGAGCAGTACTTC. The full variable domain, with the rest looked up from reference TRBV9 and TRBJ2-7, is DSGVTQTPKHLITATGQRVTLRCSPRSGDLSVYWYQQSLDQGLQFLIQYYNGEERAKGNILERFSAQQFPDLHSELNLSSLELGDSALYFCASSVGAGAYEQYFGPGTRLTVT.

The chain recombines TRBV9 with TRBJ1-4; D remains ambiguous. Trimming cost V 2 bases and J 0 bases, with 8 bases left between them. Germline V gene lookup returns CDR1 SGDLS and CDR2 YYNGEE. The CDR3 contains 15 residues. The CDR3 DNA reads TGTGCCAGCAGCGTTGGAGGCTCAACTAATGAAAAACTGTTTTTT. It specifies CASSVGGSTNEKLFF. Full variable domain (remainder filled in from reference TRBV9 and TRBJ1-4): DSGVTQTPKHLITATGQRVTLRCSPRSGDLSVYWYQQSLDQGLQFLIQYYNGEERAKGNILERFSAQQFPDLHSELNLSSLELGDSALYFCASSVGGSTNEKLFFGSGTQLSVL.

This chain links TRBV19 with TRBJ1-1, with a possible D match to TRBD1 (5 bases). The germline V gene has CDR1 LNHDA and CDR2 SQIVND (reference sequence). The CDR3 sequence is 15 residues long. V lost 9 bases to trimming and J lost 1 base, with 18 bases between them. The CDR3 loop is CASGGVTWGNTEAFF. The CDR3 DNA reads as TGTGCCAGCGGGGGGGTAACGTGGGGGAACACTGAAGCTTTCTTT.